Included here is one TCR beta chain sequence, with context. The data originate from a study of T-cell memory formation after mild COVID-19. For the study at large: The study found TCR clusters largely donor specific.

TCRdb recomputed calls from the 5' RACE reads with MiXCR, one row per CDR3 protein. The sample lists 280,000 or so distinct CDR3 sequences, roughly 18% seen once, with 23% in the top ten. The ends were cut back, 0 bases at V and 9 bases at J, with 10 bases in the middle. The V gene's germline CDR1 is SGHRS and CDR2 YFSETQ. The CDR3 totals 13 residues. The sequence was collected from a man aged 18 to 29 who had mild COVID-19 (a few samples of this study predate the infection). Cell type and time point are not known. The sample comprised PBMCs or a T cell subset sorted from them (not recorded which). The chain uses TRBV5-1 and TRBJ2-1; D is unclear. CDR3 sequence reads: CASSLVLGFEQFF. CDR3 DNA: TGCGCCAGCAGCTTGGTGCTGGGGTTTGAGCAGTTCTTC.